The 25 T cell receptor beta chains presented below share a single source sample, sequenced in a study of Graves' ophthalmopathy and Graves' hyperthyroidism. For repertoire sequencing, the TCR beta CDR3 regions were amplified from RNA transcripts. After a first-round RT-PCR with HTBI primers, a second-round multiplex PCR was run. MiXCR, applied by TCRdb to the multiplex PCR reads, yields one record per CDR3 protein. The data contain 200,000 to 250,000 distinct CDR3 sequences, around 45% of them seen just once; the ten biggest clones take up around 47%. Source material: peripheral blood. These receptors all come from an adult man with Graves' ophthalmopathy.

Only a few counts were recorded for this clonotype. The J gene is TRBJ2-6, the V gene TRBV7-9, with D perhaps TRBD1 or TRBD2 (6 bases each). The CDR3 runs 17 residues. CDR1 SEHNR and CDR2 FQNEAQ come from the germline V gene (reference sequence). Between the trimmed V and J ends, which lost 1 base and 1 base, there was a span of 11 bases. The CDR3 is CASSLDGGRSGANVLTF. DNA for the CDR3: TGTGCCAGCAGCTTAGATGGGGGGCGGTCTGGGGCCAACGTCCTGACTTTC.

In its sample, this clonotype was seen a few times. The chain's CDR3 is CASSFPDRVGEQYF. CDR3 nucleotide sequence: TGTGCCAGCAGCTTCCCTGACAGGGTCGGCGAGCAGTACTTC. The chain links TRBV5-4 to TRBJ2-7; 7 positions match TRBD1. In germline, CDR1 is SGHNT, CDR2 YYREEE (reference sequence). The trim removed 2 bases at V and 6 bases at J, leaving 8 bases unmatched. CDR3 length: 14 amino acids. Using reference TRBV5-4 and TRBJ2-7 for the parts outside the CDR3, the full variable domain is ETGVTQSPTHLIKTRGQQVTLRCSSQSGHNTVSWYQQALGQGPQFIFQYYREEENGRGNFPPRFSGLQFPNYSSELNVNALELDDSALYLCASSFPDRVGEQYFGPGTRLTVT.

This clonotype turned up a few times. This rearrangement joins TRBV10-3 to TRBJ1-5, with TRBD1 as a possible D gene (5 bases). CDR3 size: 14 residues. Germline V gene data show CDR1 as ENHRY and CDR2 as SYGVKD. Deletions cut 8 bases from V and 9 bases from J, with 20 bases between. The CDR3 DNA is TGTGCCATCTCCCATGGCAGGGAGGACCTGCCCCAGCATTTT. As protein: CAISHGREDLPQHF.

V usage is TRBV14 and J usage is TRBJ1-2; no clear D. The CDR3 loop spans 13 amino acids. V was pared by 3 bases and J by 1 base, with 6 bases between. CDR1 and CDR2 (germline): SGHDN, FVKESK. CDR3 nucleotide sequence: TGTGCCAGCAGCCACGTGGGTAACTATGGCTACACCTTC. This translates into CASSHVGNYGYTF.

The genes are TRBV24-1 and TRBJ2-7; no firm D call. Trimming pared 4 bases from V and 7 bases from J, leaving 13 bases between. This CDR3 has 13 residues. Germline-derived CDR1 and CDR2 are KGHDR and SFDVKD. The CDR3 DNA sequence: TGTGCCACCAGTGACCCGGTGGGCAGAGAGCAGTACTTC. Its protein is CATSDPVGREQYF.

The chain links TRBV19 to TRBJ2-7; 7 bases agree with TRBD1. The germline gives CDR1 LNHDA, CDR2 SQIVND (reference sequence). This CDR3 spans 14 amino acids. V trimming: 3 bases; J trimming: 0 bases; junction bases outside the gene matches: 2. The CDR3, as DNA: TGTGCCAGTAGTATGACAGGGTCCTCCTACGAGCAGTACTTC. Protein: CASSMTGSSYEQYF.

About this clonotype: A much larger clone lies one base from this, so it may be a read error. The J gene is TRBJ2-7, the V gene TRBV7-3; D may be TRBD1 (6 bases). This CDR3 contains 13 residues. Trimming removed 5 bases from V and 4 bases from J, with 12 bases in between. Germline CDR1 reads SGHTA; CDR2 reads FQGTGA. CDR3: CASSEGQQYEQYF. The CDR3 bases are TGTGCCAGCAGCGAAGGACAGCAGTACGAGCAGTACTTC.

Many counts were recorded for this clonotype. Mismatch with germline at one junction end may stem from a read error. This sequence joins TRBV10-3 and TRBJ2-7; D perhaps matches TRBD1 (6 bases). Germline V lookup: CDR1 ENHRY, CDR2 SYGVKD. CDR3 length: 11 amino acids. In nucleotides, the CDR3 is TGTGCCATCAGTGAGTCAAGGGGACACTCCTTC. Encoded protein: CAISESRGHSF.

This clonotype has only a few counts. The chain carries TRBV29-1 and TRBJ1-3; no definite D call. The CDR3 has 14 residues. V shed 6 bases and J shed 1 base, with 13 bases lying between them. CDR1 is SQVTM and CDR2 is ANQGSEA in the germline V gene. The DNA of the CDR3 is TGCAGCGTCAGGACCCCCGTTTCTGGAAACACCATATATTTT. Amino acid sequence: CSVRTPVSGNTIYF. Looking up the rest from reference TRBV29-1 and TRBJ1-3 gives the full variable domain: SAVISQKPSRDICQRGTSLTIQCQVDSQVTMMFWYRQQPGQSLTLIATANQGSEATYESGFVIDKFPISRPNLTFSTLTVSNMSPEDSSIYLCSVRTPVSGNTIYFGEGSWLTVV.

The V gene is TRBV29-1, the J gene TRBJ2-2, with 13 bases that match TRBD2. The germline V gene encodes CDR1 SQVTM and CDR2 ANQGSEA. This CDR3 comprises 15 residues. Trimming took 4 bases from V and 7 from J; bases not matched to a gene: 6. This CDR3 reads CSVVGLAGESGELFF. CDR3 nucleotide sequence: TGCAGCGTTGTCGGACTAGCGGGAGAGAGCGGGGAGCTGTTTTTT.

This clonotype turned up a few times. The chain couples TRBV7-9 to TRBJ2-7; 7 positions match TRBD1. Germline V gene sequence: CDR1 SEHNR, CDR2 FQNEAQ (reference sequence). There are 15 residues in the CDR3. J gave up 5 bases and V 1 base, and 8 bases lay outside the gene matches. The CDR3 sequence: CASSLGAGGIDEQYF. The CDR3 nucleotides are TGTGCCAGCAGCTTAGGGGCAGGGGGTATCGACGAGCAGTACTTC.

The table lists this clonotype with a few counts. V is TRBV2 and J is TRBJ1-4, with 8 nucleotides matching TRBD1. Germline CDR1 is SNHLY and CDR2 is FYNNEI. The CDR3 is made up of 14 amino acids. V shed 6 bases, J shed 8 bases, and the junction held 8 bases outside the gene matches. The CDR3 sequence: CASRSTGDREKLFF. The CDR3 region has the DNA TGTGCCAGCAGATCGACAGGGGACCGGGAAAAACTGTTTTTT.

The chain combines TRBV7-8 with TRBJ1-5, with unresolved D. The CDR3 spans 13 residues. V lost 1 base to trimming and J lost 8 bases, with 9 bases between them. Germline V gene lookup returns CDR1 SGHVS and CDR2 FQNEAQ. The CDR3 sequence: CASSLGSSKPQHF. The CDR3 bases are TGTGCCAGCAGCTTAGGGTCCAGCAAGCCCCAGCATTTT.

This sequence joins TRBV29-1 and TRBJ2-2; 8 nucleotides agree with TRBD2. The CDR3 runs 14 residues. After removal of 3 bases from V and 1 base from J, the junction contained 1 base not matched to a gene. Germline CDR1 reads SQVTM; CDR2 reads ANQGSEA. CDR3 sequence (DNA): TGCAGCGTTGACGGGGGGGAGAACACCGGGGAGCTGTTTTTT. Protein sequence: CSVDGGENTGELFF.

In this sample, this clonotype turned up once. The genes are TRBV7-9 and TRBJ1-1; D may be TRBD1 (6 bases). In germline, CDR1 is SEHNR, CDR2 FQNEAQ (reference sequence). V shed 1 base and J shed 9 bases, with 12 bases lying between them. The CDR3 is 13 amino acids. The CDR3 sequence: CASSLGTVNQAFF. The CDR3 coding sequence is TGTGCCAGCAGCTTAGGGACAGTGAACCAAGCTTTCTTT.

The J gene is TRBJ2-7, the V gene TRBV6-5, with 11 positions matching TRBD2. V lost 4 bases and J lost 7; bases outside the gene matches: 6. CDR1 is MNHEY, CDR2 SVGAGI, per germline. This CDR3 contains 14 residues. This chain's CDR3 is CASSSQGTSGEQYF. The CDR3, as DNA: TGTGCCAGCAGTTCCCAGGGGACTAGCGGTGAGCAGTACTTC.

This clonotype showed up just a few times. The CDR3 region has the DNA TGTGCCAGCAGAGTGCTAGGTCAGCCCCAGCATTTT. It encodes CASRVLGQPQHF. The chain carries TRBV2 and TRBJ1-5, with unresolved D. Trimming left V 6 bases short and J 6 bases short, with 9 bases between. Germline V gene lookup returns CDR1 SNHLY and CDR2 FYNNEI. The CDR3 loop spans 12 amino acids.

In its sample, this clonotype was seen a few times. The chain couples TRBV20-1 to TRBJ2-7; 7 bases agree with TRBD1. The ends lost 5 bases at V and 0 bases at J; junction bases unmatched: 22. In germline, CDR1 is DFQATT, CDR2 SNEGSKA (reference sequence). The CDR3 length is 19 residues. CDR3 sequence reads: CSALSPPTYRDRLSYEQYF. Here the CDR3 DNA reads TGCAGTGCTCTATCACCCCCAACCTACCGGGACAGACTCTCCTACGAGCAGTACTTC.

As to this clonotype: Mismatch with germline at one junction end may stem from a read error. This rearrangement joins TRBV7-6 to TRBJ2-5, with D possibly TRBD2 on 7 matching bases. This CDR3 has 15 amino acids. Germline CDR1 reads SGHVS; CDR2 reads FNYEAQ. The CDR3 sequence is CASSLGGGDQETQYF. In DNA, the CDR3 is TGTGCTAGCAGCTTAGGAGGGGGGGACCAAGAGACCCAGTACTTC.

This clonotype occurred a few times. Germline and junction disagree at one end, which may indicate a read error. The chain couples TRBV5-1 to TRBJ1-5, with 8 bases matching TRBD1. This CDR3 is built from 16 residues. Germline loops: CDR1 SGHRS, CDR2 YFSETQ. DNA of the CDR3: TGCGCCAGCAGTTTGGGGACAGGTGGGGCTAATCAGCCCCAGCATTTT. This translates into CASSLGTGGANQPQHF.

In its sample, this clonotype was seen a few times. This rearrangement joins TRBV7-3 to TRBJ2-5; 9 nucleotides agree with TRBD2. The trim removed 5 bases at V and 5 bases at J, leaving 12 bases unmatched. Germline values: CDR1 SGHTA, CDR2 FQGTGA. This CDR3 is 16 amino acids long. The CDR3 loop reads CASSAMGGGARETQYF. CDR3 DNA: TGTGCCAGCAGCGCAATGGGCGGGGGGGCGAGGGAGACCCAGTACTTC.

The chain couples TRBV10-3 to TRBJ2-5; D remains unclear. Germline V lookup: CDR1 ENHRY, CDR2 SYGVKD. The CDR3 runs to 15 residues. The V end was cut by 0 bases, the J end by 1 base, with 9 bases between. CDR3 loop: CAISESSGSQETQYF. CDR3 nucleotides: TGTGCCATCAGTGAGTCGTCGGGTTCCCAAGAGACCCAGTACTTC.

Notes on this clonotype: Without the conserved terminal phenylalanine or tryptophan, this CDR3 likely stems from a read error. No DNA is shown, since the ends of the CDR3 on it are uncertain; the CDR3 is the one TCRdb lists. The rearrangement joins TRBV5-1 to TRBJ1-4. The length of the CDR3 is 12 amino acids, counting both ends. Germline V CDR1 and CDR2: SGHRS, YFSETQ. The CDR3 here is CASSLGIGRVEY.

A note on this clonotype: A clone one base away is much larger, so this may be a read error. This chain links TRBV29-1 with TRBJ2-5, with a possible D match to TRBD2 (5 bases). The CDR3 spans 14 residues. CDR1 is SQVTM and CDR2 is ANQGSEA in the germline V gene. The V and J ends lost 4 bases and 7 bases respectively, with 19 bases between them. CDR3 nucleotide sequence: TGCAGCGTTGGGGCCCTAGCCAAGTCAGGGACCCAGTACTTC. Translated, it gives CSVGALAKSGTQYF.

This clonotype was detected only a few times. This rearrangement joins TRBV5-1 to TRBJ1-1; 7 nucleotides match TRBD1. The CDR3 consists of 18 residues. With 2 bases clipped from V and 1 base from J, the junction kept 14 bases outside the gene matches. The germline V gene encodes CDR1 SGHRS and CDR2 YFSETQ. This CDR3 reads CASSFSTGVSRRNTEAFF. The DNA of the CDR3 is TGCGCCAGCAGCTTTAGCACAGGGGTGTCGAGAAGGAACACTGAAGCTTTCTTT.